This TCR beta chain was sequenced in a study of cytomegalovirus exposure and HLA in healthy donors. Study-level findings and limits: Cytomegalovirus-associated TCR beta chains were listed, numbering 164. The classifier, whose performance was assessed in both the original and validation cohorts, reportedly diagnosed cytomegalovirus status with high specificity and sensitivity.

Per germline, CDR1 SGHTA and CDR2 FQGTGA. The J segment lost 7 bases and the V segment lost 4 bases, leaving 5 bases of the junction unmatched. This CDR3 is 13 amino acids long. As for this clone: Its target is unknown.

The primer mix had 60 Vbeta and 13 Jbeta primers. In the authors' workflow: As a later analysis found, there were approximately 80 million unique TCR beta chains, of which some 10 million were shared. The repertoire was sequenced with immunoSEQ multiplex PCR; TCRdb's copy has only in-frame clones and lacks some. The V and J calls and the clone size are those of that table, but D and trimming were determined from the DNA. Of roughly 240,000 clones in the sample, roughly 80% are singletons; the top ten hold approximately 5.3%. The chain combines TRBV7-3 with TRBJ1-2; 8 bases match TRBD1. The TCR sequence derives from a woman aged 40 to 50 in good health and CMV-seropositive. Source material: PBMCs. The chain's CDR3 is CASSSDRASGYTF. The CDR3 DNA sequence: TGTGCCAGCAGCTCGGACAGGGCGAGTGGCTACACCTTC.